The following is a T cell receptor (beta chain) sequence with its context. Its antigen is unidentified. V was trimmed by 3 bases and J by 6 bases, leaving 7 bases between them. CDR3 size: 12 residues. Germline CDR1 reads SGDLS; CDR2 reads YYNGEE. For every donor, a draw yielded 8.5 to 10 milliliters of peripheral blood. The second PCR ran 7 to 11 cycles with a sample-barcoded 5' primer and J-beta primers. Using its own MiXCR run on the 5' RACE reads, TCRdb lists one record per CDR3 protein. The data hold 750,000 to 1,000,000 distinct CDR3 sequences, with roughly 28% observed a single time. The record originates from a study of blood T cells in healthy people across ages. Overall study findings and caveats: The study regarded diversity estimates from one million T cells as underestimates.

This sample also appeared in a second study, on T cells of mothers and their children. That source reports: Overlap in related mother-child pairs always slightly exceeded unrelated pairs, never significantly.

The TCR was taken from a woman in her thirties or forties in good health. Sequenced material: blood. V usage is TRBV9 and J usage is TRBJ2-1; D gene ambiguous. CDR3: CASSALRNEQFF. The CDR3 DNA follows: TGTGCCAGCAGCGCCTTACGCAATGAGCAGTTCTTC.